The clone carrying this T cell receptor beta chain was recorded only once. Authors' analysis steps: Nucleated cell counts were estimated from reference gene primer amplification. The method was immunoSEQ multiplex PCR; TCRdb's version includes in-frame clones alone and lacks a portion of them. Clone size and the V and J calls come from that table; the DNA yielded D and trimming. The repertoire holds about 220,000 clones, with 70% to 85% as singletons. The data derive from a study of blood T cell repertoires in COVID-19. Study-level background: Samples taken during acute and convalescent COVID-19 were collected in the United States, Italy and Spain.

Participants came from fewer than 25 US areas, aged about 18 to 89 years. This CDR3 is 15 amino acids long. V was trimmed by 1 base and J by 8 bases, leaving 15 bases between them. CDR1 LGHDT and CDR2 YNNKEL come from the germline V gene (reference sequence). This sequence joins TRBV3-1 (or the pseudogene TRBV3-2) and TRBJ2-1, with no clear D. The origin of this receptor is a woman in her sixties who had recovered from COVID-19. Sequenced: PBMCs or T cells enriched from blood (not recorded which). This chain's CDR3 is CASSQGSRQRHEQFF. DNA of the CDR3: TGTGCCAGCAGCCAAGGGAGCCGGCAGCGCCATGAGCAGTTCTTC.